This T cell receptor (beta chain) was sequenced in a study of blood T cell repertoires in COVID-19. Study-level information: T cells, B-cell-depleted T cells, or PBMCs provided the cDNA or gDNA that served as material.

Profiled with immunoSEQ multiplex PCR; TCRdb holds only in-frame clones, not every one. Among about 130,000 clones listed, 60% to 75% were seen once. The length of the CDR3 is 13 residues. CDR1 and CDR2 (germline): SGHRS, YFSETQ. The V gene end was trimmed by 2 bases and the J gene end by 9 bases; junction bases not matched to a gene: 7. The chain combines TRBV5-1 with TRBJ1-2; 7 positions agree with TRBD1. This clonotype was sampled from a woman aged 70-85 years with acute or convalescent COVID-19. The sequenced sample was peripheral blood. The CDR3 nucleotides are TGCGCCAGCAGCTTAGGCGGGACAGTTCGCTACACCTTC. Translating it yields CASSLGGTVRYTF.